This T cell receptor beta chain was sequenced in a study of OX40 agonist ivuxolimab in advanced cancers. In the study overall: The dose of intravenous ivuxolimab that patients received every 2 weeks ranged from 0.01 to 10 mg/kg. Previous treatment with anti-PD-1, anti-PD-L1 or anti-CTLA-4 therapy was allowed; over 35% had received some.

With baseline, cycle 4 day 1, and cycle 7 day 1 as timepoints, blood was sampled. Method: immunoSEQ multiplex PCR; TCRdb's copy keeps in-frame clones and lacks some. The repertoire holds about 40,000 clones, with more than 70% as singletons. V trimming: 6 bases; J trimming: 6 bases; junction bases outside the gene matches: 4. The CDR3 sequence is 12 residues long. Germline loops: CDR1 MNHEY, CDR2 SMNVEV (reference sequence). This clone has just one count. The source was CD4+ or CD8+ T cells sorted from blood, collected in a trial of the OX40 agonist ivuxolimab. This sequence joins TRBV27 and TRBJ1-2; 7 bases line up with TRBD1. The sequence was collected from an adult with an advanced solid tumor such as melanoma, head and neck, liver or kidney cancer. The CDR3 region has the DNA TGTGCCAGCAGCCGACAGGGCCATGGCTACACCTTC. Protein: CASSRQGHGYTF.